This TCR beta chain originates from a study of blood T cell repertoires in COVID-19. V gave up 6 bases and J gave up 6 bases, with 9 bases separating them. The CDR3 covers 12 residues. This clone was recorded only once. The repertoire was sequenced with immunoSEQ multiplex PCR; TCRdb's copy has only in-frame clones and lacks some. Of 200,000 to 250,000 clones in the sample, 85% to 90% were seen once. This sequence was found in a woman between 45 and 60 years old in a cohort exposed to, infected with or recovered from COVID-19 (not recorded which). The chain recombines TRBV12-3 or TRBV12-4 with TRBJ1-5; no definite D call. Sequencing was performed on PBMCs or T cells enriched from blood (not recorded which). CDR3 DNA: TGTGCCAGCAGGGGAGGCAGTCAGCCCCAGCATTTT. Translated, it gives CASRGGSQPQHF.